Following are 23 T cell receptor beta chains from one sample sequenced in a study of OX40 agonist ivuxolimab in advanced cancers. Sequencing was performed with immunoSEQ multiplex PCR; in TCRdb, only in-frame clones are kept and a portion is missing. The sample carries around 70,000 clones, roughly 82% recorded once. Sequencing was performed on CD4+ or CD8+ T cells sorted from blood, taken in a trial of the OX40 agonist ivuxolimab. Every receptor here comes from an adult with an advanced solid tumor such as melanoma, head and neck, liver or kidney cancer.

The chain recombines TRBV5-1 with TRBJ1-5; D unresolved. Trimming shortened V by 0 bases and J by 0 bases, and 10 bases separated the two germline ends. In germline, CDR1 is SGHRS, CDR2 YFSETQ. The CDR3 runs to 16 residues. As DNA, the CDR3 is TGCGCCAGCAGCTTGGATGGTCCATATAGCAATCAGCCCCAGCATTTT. Translating gives CASSLDGPYSNQPQHF.

The rearrangement joins TRBV6-1 to TRBJ1-2, with D perhaps TRBD1 (5 bases). The CDR3 covers 15 residues. Between the trimmed V and J ends, which lost 0 bases and 2 bases, there was a span of 10 bases. The germline gives CDR1 MNHNS, CDR2 SASEGT. DNA of the CDR3: TGTGCCAGCAGTGAAGCGGGGGAAATGAACTATGGCTACACCTTC. Residues: CASSEAGEMNYGYTF.

J is TRBJ1-1 and V is TRBV27; D remains ambiguous. Trimming left V 3 bases short and J 4 bases short, with 9 bases between. The length of the CDR3 is 13 residues. Per the germline V gene, CDR1 is MNHEY and CDR2 is SMNVEV (reference sequence). The CDR3 DNA sequence: TGTGCCAGCAGTTTGGAAACGGGCACTGAAGCTTTCTTT. This translates into CASSLETGTEAFF.

The V gene is TRBV6-1, the J gene TRBJ2-5, with TRBD2 matching over 14 bases. Germline V gene lookup returns CDR1 MNHNS and CDR2 SASEGT. V shed 4 bases and J 2 bases; nucleotides not matched to a gene: 6. This CDR3 has 17 amino acids. The CDR3 DNA follows: TGTGCCAGCAGTGGGACTAGCGGGGGGCCCTCACAAGAGACCCAGTACTTC. Encoded protein: CASSGTSGGPSQETQYF.

This chain links TRBV18 with TRBJ2-3, with TRBD1 matching over 8 bases. V was clipped by 5 bases and J by 5 bases; unmatched bases: 12. The CDR3 runs 16 residues. Germline V gene sequence: CDR1 KGHSH, CDR2 LQKENI. CDR3 DNA sequence: TGTGCCAGCTCATCGCGGACAGGGTCCCAAGGAGATACGCAGTATTTT. As protein: CASSSRTGSQGDTQYF.

V and J are TRBV7-9 and TRBJ1-2, with D tentatively TRBD1 (5 bases). Trimming cost V 5 bases and J 6 bases, with 16 bases left between them. Per germline, CDR1 SEHNR and CDR2 FQNEAQ (reference sequence). The CDR3 is made up of 14 amino acids. The CDR3 reads CASSPQTGTNGYTF. In DNA form, the CDR3 reads TGTGCCAGCAGCCCACAAACCGGGACGAATGGCTACACCTTC.

In nucleotides, the CDR3 is TGTGCCAGTCGCAGGGTTGATGAGCAGTTCTTC. Its protein is CASRRVDEQFF. The rearrangement joins TRBV28 to TRBJ2-1, with a weak D call TRBD1 (5 bases). Trimming shortened V by 9 bases and J by 8 bases, and 11 bases separated the two germline ends. The germline gives CDR1 MDHEN, CDR2 SYDVKM. The CDR3 spans 11 residues.

The J gene is TRBJ1-2, the V gene TRBV5-8; D is unresolved. Germline V gives CDR1 SGHTS, CDR2 YDEGEE. Trimming shortened V by 4 bases and J by 5 bases, and 15 bases separated the two germline ends. This CDR3 contains 14 residues. DNA of the CDR3: TGTGCCAGCAGCGCCACGGGAACGGGGTATGGCTACACCTTC. It is translated as CASSATGTGYGYTF. Variable domain in full (rest from reference TRBV5-8 and TRBJ1-2): EAGVTQSPTHLIKTRGQQATLRCSPISGHTSVYWYQQALGLGLQFLLWYDEGEERNRGNFPPRFSGRQFPNYSSELNVNALELEDSALYLCASSATGTGYGYTFGSGTRLTVV.

The genes are TRBV21-1 and TRBJ2-3; the D segment call TRBD1 is taken from the table without a DNA check. TRBV21-1 is reported as a pseudogene. The CDR3 is made up of 13 amino acids. The chain's CDR3 is CADRGLSTDTQYF. CDR3 bases: TGTGCAGACAGGGGGCTTTCTACAGATACGCAGTATTTT.

This clone turned up a few times. The chain joins TRBV7-8 to TRBJ1-4, with D unclear. The CDR3 has 15 amino acids. V was trimmed by 4 bases and J by 3 bases, leaving 12 bases between them. Germline values: CDR1 SGHVS, CDR2 FQNEAQ. CDR3 loop: CASSSGLRANEKLFF. CDR3 bases: TGTGCCAGCAGCTCCGGCCTGCGGGCTAATGAAAAACTGTTTTTT. Complete variable domain (other parts from reference TRBV7-8 and TRBJ1-4): GAGVSQSPRYKVAKRGQDVALRCDPISGHVSLFWYQQALGQGPEFLTYFQNEAQLDKSGLPSDRFFAERPEGSVSTLKIQRTQQEDSAVYLCASSSGLRANEKLFFGSGTQLSVL.

The CDR3 sequence is CASSPGWQGGSPDTQYF. The DNA for the CDR3 is TGTGCCAGCTCACCAGGGTGGCAGGGAGGCTCCCCAGATACGCAGTATTTT. V usage is TRBV18 and J usage is TRBJ2-3; weak D call: TRBD2 (6 bases). CDR3 size: 17 residues. V lost 2 bases and J lost 4, with 19 bases in between. Germline assignment: CDR1 KGHSH and CDR2 LQKENI.

V usage is TRBV19 and J usage is TRBJ1-1; no clear D. This CDR3 is 12 amino acids long. Deletions cut 10 bases from V and 0 bases from J, with 9 bases between. Germline CDR1 LNHDA, CDR2 SQIVND (reference sequence). The DNA for the CDR3 is TGTGCCACCAGAGACCTGAACACTGAAGCTTTCTTT. Residues: CATRDLNTEAFF.

The chain couples TRBV20-1 to TRBJ2-1; tentative D call: TRBD1 (6 bases). V lost 7 bases to trimming and J lost 5 bases, with 6 bases between them. The CDR3 extends over 10 amino acids. Germline-derived CDR1 and CDR2 are DFQATT and SNEGSKA (reference sequence). The CDR3 bases are TGCAGTGGACAGGACAATGAGCAGTTCTTC. It translates to CSGQDNEQFF.

V usage is TRBV28 and J usage is TRBJ2-1; TRBD1 matches at 9 bases. The CDR3 has 16 amino acids. V shed 6 bases and J 6 bases; nucleotides not matched to a gene: 12. From germline, CDR1 is MDHEN and CDR2 SYDVKM. The CDR3 reads CASSSAGTGMRNEQFF. In DNA, the CDR3 is TGTGCCAGCAGCTCCGCCGGGACAGGGATGCGCAATGAGCAGTTCTTC.

This chain uses TRBV7-3 with TRBJ2-3; D may correspond to TRBD1 or TRBD2 (5 bases each). Germline-derived CDR1 and CDR2 are SGHTA and FQGTGA. This CDR3 contains 14 residues. Trimming removed 3 bases from V and 2 bases from J, with 9 bases in between. CDR3 loop: CASSFGGITDTQYF. The CDR3 nucleotides are TGTGCCAGCAGCTTTGGGGGAATCACAGATACGCAGTATTTT.

The rearrangement links TRBV11-1 to TRBJ2-1; 7 nucleotides align to TRBD2. V lost 7 bases to trimming and J lost 1 base; unmatched junction nucleotides: 7. This CDR3 spans 15 amino acids. CDR1 SGHAT and CDR2 FQDESV come from the germline V gene (reference sequence). The CDR3 is CASNKRGVSYNEQFF. The CDR3 bases are TGTGCCAGCAACAAACGGGGGGTATCCTACAATGAGCAGTTCTTC.

The table lists this clone with many counts. V usage is TRBV10-3 and J usage is TRBJ1-3; 7 bases fit TRBD1. The trim removed 10 bases at V and 1 base at J, leaving 10 bases unmatched. CDR1 and CDR2 from the germline V gene are ENHRY and SYGVKD. The CDR3 length is 15 residues. CDR3 loop: CATIGPGGSGNTIYF. CDR3 nucleotides: TGTGCCACCATTGGGCCAGGGGGGTCTGGAAACACCATATATTTT.

This clone was seen a handful of times. The chain links TRBV4-3 to TRBJ2-7, with TRBD1 matching over 8 bases. V gave up 0 bases and J gave up 6 bases; unmatched junction bases: 16. Germline V gene sequence: CDR1 LGHNA, CDR2 YSLEER. The CDR3 is 18 amino acids. CDR3 coding DNA: TGCGCCAGCAGCCAAGATCTAGAGCTCGGGACAGGCAAGCGCGAGCAGTACTTC. Its translation is CASSQDLELGTGKREQYF.

The chain uses TRBV5-1 and TRBJ1-2; D not certain. Trimming cost V 0 bases and J 9 bases, with 18 bases left between them. CDR1 is SGHRS, CDR2 YFSETQ, per germline. This CDR3 spans 15 amino acids. The CDR3 DNA reads TGCGCCAGCAGCTTGGAGACCCTAGGATTCGGGAGCTACACCTTC. This sequence encodes CASSLETLGFGSYTF.

The chain links TRBV27 to TRBJ2-7; 9 bases agree with TRBD1. Germline CDR1 is MNHEY and CDR2 is SMNVEV (reference sequence). The length of the CDR3 is 13 residues. V trimming: 2 bases; J trimming: 10 bases; junction bases outside the gene matches: 6. The CDR3 DNA sequence: TGTGCCAGCAGTTTAGGAGACAGGGGGAATCAGTACTTC. It encodes CASSLGDRGNQYF.

V gene TRBV7-9 combines with J gene TRBJ2-1; TRBD2 matches at 8 bases. CDR1 SEHNR and CDR2 FQNEAQ come from the germline V gene (reference sequence). V gave up 7 bases and J gave up 3 bases; unmatched junction bases: 5. The length of the CDR3 is 14 residues. The CDR3 here is CASILAEGYNEQFF. The CDR3 DNA reads TGTGCCAGCATACTAGCGGAAGGCTACAATGAGCAGTTCTTC.

V is TRBV10-3 and J is TRBJ1-5; TRBD1 matches 9 bases. Trimming took 4 bases from V and 3 from J; bases not matched to a gene: 4. This CDR3 has 15 amino acids. Germline CDR1 and CDR2: ENHRY and SYGVKD. The CDR3 is CAISAGTGFNQPQHF. The CDR3 bases are TGTGCCATCAGTGCCGGGACAGGGTTCAATCAGCCCCAGCATTTT.

The chain employs TRBV19 and TRBJ2-4; 7 bases agree with TRBD2. Losses at the gene ends were 4 bases for V and 6 bases for J; bases not matched to a gene: 9. This CDR3 comprises 15 residues. Germline-derived CDR1 and CDR2 are LNHDA and SQIVND (reference sequence). The CDR3 sequence is CASSTGGTGGNIQYF. The CDR3 nucleotides read TGTGCCAGTAGTACCGGGGGGACCGGAGGAAACATTCAGTACTTC.